The 4 T cell receptor beta chains reported below all come from one sample, sequenced in a study of blood T cell repertoires in COVID-19. Libraries were prepared by immunoSEQ multiplex PCR; TCRdb keeps only in-frame clonotypes and omits some of them. The table shows roughly 260,000 clones, with roughly 88% occurring only once. The sample comprised peripheral blood. These receptors originate from a woman in her thirties or forties who had recovered from COVID-19.

The chain links TRBV29-1 to TRBJ2-1, with TRBD1 identical over 8 bases. Germline V gives CDR1 SQVTM, CDR2 ANQGSEA. The CDR3 is made up of 14 amino acids. Losses at the gene ends were 4 bases for V and 7 bases for J; bases not matched to a gene: 9. The CDR3 coding sequence is TGCAGCGTTGTAGGGCAGGGGGCAAGTAATGAGCAGTTCTTC. As protein: CSVVGQGASNEQFF.

This rearrangement joins TRBV29-1 to TRBJ2-7; perhaps TRBD2 as D (5 bases). The CDR3 runs to 13 residues. Trimming removed 3 bases from V and 6 bases from J, with 15 bases in between. CDR1 and CDR2 from the germline V gene are SQVTM and ANQGSEA. CDR3 in amino acids: CSVDASGIGEQYF. CDR3 nucleotides: TGCAGCGTTGACGCGAGCGGAATTGGCGAGCAGTACTTC.

This clone was picked up one time. The V gene is TRBV11-3, the J gene TRBJ2-2; D is undetermined. This CDR3 contains 14 residues. Germline CDR1 and CDR2: SGHNT and YENEEA. Trimming cost V 0 bases and J 7 bases, with 9 bases left between them. The CDR3 is CASSLDHPNGELFF. The CDR3 DNA is TGTGCCAGCAGCTTAGATCATCCCAACGGGGAGCTGTTTTTT.

The rearrangement links TRBV6-2 or TRBV6-3 to TRBJ2-7, with 8 nucleotides matching TRBD2. This CDR3 is built from 13 residues. V shed 5 bases and J 5 bases; nucleotides not matched to a gene: 5. CDR1 is MNHEY, CDR2 SVGEGT, per germline. The CDR3 here is CASSLAGGNEQYF. The CDR3 DNA follows: TGTGCCAGCAGTCTCGCGGGAGGCAACGAGCAGTACTTC.